What follows are 31 T cell receptor beta chains derived from one specimen sequenced in a study of lymphopenia after photon versus proton radiotherapy. TCRdb's table, derived via immunoSEQ multiplex PCR, lists solely in-frame clones and lacks some. The sample includes around 24,000 clones, around 85% seen only once; the top ten take roughly 5.5%. The material was peripheral blood, obtained from a patient treated with photon-based radiotherapy. All receptors derive from a young man with gastric cancer.

The chain combines TRBV27 with TRBJ2-7; 9 nucleotides agree with TRBD1. The CDR3 contains 16 residues. J gave up 2 bases and V 1 base, and 6 bases lay outside the gene matches. Germline CDR1 and CDR2: MNHEY and SMNVEV (reference sequence). DNA of the CDR3: TGTGCCAGCAGTTTATACCCGGGACAGGGCGCCTACGAGCAGTACTTC. It codes for CASSLYPGQGAYEQYF.

This CDR3 is CASSDTGTVAYNEQFF. CDR3 bases: TGCGCCAGCAGTGATACTGGGACTGTGGCATACAATGAGCAGTTCTTC. The chain joins TRBV10-1 to TRBJ2-1; D might be TRBD2 (6 bases). Germline V CDR1 and CDR2: WNHNN, SYGVQD (reference sequence). With 3 bases removed from V and 4 bases from J, the gap between germline ends came to 16 bases. CDR3 length equals 16 residues.

This rearrangement joins TRBV10-3 to TRBJ2-7; D is undetermined. Germline CDR1 and CDR2: ENHRY and SYGVKD. This CDR3 region has 12 residues. Trimming took 3 bases from V and 5 from J, leaving 8 bases between them. This CDR3 is CAISEPRDEQYF. CDR3 bases: TGTGCCATCAGTGAACCCAGAGACGAGCAGTACTTC.

This clone was counted once. The rearrangement uses TRBV2 and TRBJ2-7; maybe TRBD1 (6 bases). V was clipped by 7 bases and J by 6 bases, with 19 bases between them. The CDR3 length is 14 residues. The V gene's germline CDR1 is SNHLY and CDR2 FYNNEI. For the CDR3, the DNA is TGTGCCAGCATGAGGAACAGGGACCCCGGCGAGCAGTACTTC. Translation gives CASMRNRDPGEQYF.

The V gene is TRBV28, the J gene TRBJ2-1; tentatively, D is TRBD2 (6 bases). V lost 7 bases and J 5 bases, leaving 15 bases between the germline ends. Germline V gene lookup returns CDR1 MDHEN and CDR2 SYDVKM. The CDR3 covers 14 residues. The CDR3 here is CASIGGNVHNEQFF. The CDR3 region has the DNA TGTGCCAGCATTGGCGGGAATGTCCACAATGAGCAGTTCTTC. The full variable domain, rest sourced from reference TRBV28 and TRBJ2-1, is DVKVTQSSRYLVKRTGEKVFLECVQDMDHENMFWYRQDPGLGLRLIYFSYDVKMKEKGDIPEGYSVSREKKERFSLILESASTNQTSMYLCASIGGNVHNEQFFGPGTRLTVL.

This chain joins TRBV4-3 and TRBJ1-5; tentatively, D is TRBD1 (5 bases). The ends were cut back, 2 bases at V and 8 bases at J, with 16 bases in the middle. Germline lookup yields CDR1 LGHNA and CDR2 YSLEER. CDR3 size: 15 residues. DNA for the CDR3: TGCGCCAGCAGCCAACTCTATGGGGGTTTGGAGCCCCAGCATTTT. Protein sequence: CASSQLYGGLEPQHF.

This sequence joins TRBV9 and TRBJ2-3; D uncertain. Per germline, CDR1 SGDLS and CDR2 YYNGEE. Trimming cost V 0 bases and J 3 bases, with 5 bases left between them. This CDR3 has 13 amino acids. The CDR3 bases are TGTGCCAGCAGCGTAGCCAGGACAGATACGCAGTATTTT. It codes for CASSVARTDTQYF.

This chain links TRBV6-5 with TRBJ2-2, with 7 nucleotides matching TRBD2. Germline values: CDR1 MNHEY, CDR2 SVGAGI. This CDR3 has 14 amino acids. The trim removed 6 bases at V and 5 bases at J, leaving 6 bases unmatched. CDR3 bases: TGTGCCAGCAGACTAGCGTTGTCAACCGGGGAGCTGTTTTTT. Translated, it gives CASRLALSTGELFF.

The chain is built from TRBV14 and TRBJ2-7; D may be TRBD2 (6 bases). CDR1 and CDR2 from the germline V gene are SGHDN and FVKESK. This CDR3 comprises 14 residues. V lost 1 base and J lost 3, with 10 bases in between. The CDR3 is CASSQVPGLYEQYF. In nucleotides, the CDR3 is TGTGCCAGCAGCCAAGTTCCGGGACTCTACGAGCAGTACTTC. Using reference TRBV14 and TRBJ2-7 for the parts outside the CDR3, the full variable domain is EAGVTQFPSHSVIEKGQTVTLRCDPISGHDNLYWYRRVMGKEIKFLLHFVKESKQDESGMPNNRFLAERTGGTYSTLKVQPAELEDSGVYFCASSQVPGLYEQYFGPGTRLTVT.

The CDR3 region is CASSPRLAGYNEQFF. The CDR3 nucleotides are TGTGCCAGCAGTCCAAGACTAGCGGGGTACAATGAGCAGTTCTTC. The chain employs TRBV6-5 and TRBJ2-1; 11 positions agree with TRBD2. The CDR3 has 15 amino acids. Germline loops: CDR1 MNHEY, CDR2 SVGAGI. With 5 bases clipped from V and 4 bases from J, the junction kept 4 bases outside the gene matches.

This chain connects TRBV7-3 to TRBJ2-2; D is ambiguous. Germline V gene data show CDR1 as SGHTA and CDR2 as FQGTGA. The V end was cut by 2 bases, the J end by 3 bases, with 7 bases between. CDR3 size: 14 residues. In nucleotides, the CDR3 is TGTGCCAGCAGCTTAGGCCGGGACACCGGGGAGCTGTTTTTT. Its protein product is CASSLGRDTGELFF.

The chain uses TRBV6-5 and TRBJ2-3; 11 bases line up with TRBD2. Per germline, CDR1 MNHEY and CDR2 SVGAGI. Germline trimming cut 10 bases from V and 3 bases from J; bases unmatched to any gene: 3. The CDR3 consists of 13 residues. CDR3 residues: CATLAGGTDTQYF. In nucleotides, the CDR3 is TGTGCCACCTTAGCGGGAGGGACAGATACGCAGTATTTT.

This chain connects TRBV6-1 to TRBJ2-1, with 11 bases matching TRBD2. V gave up 10 bases and J gave up 3 bases; unmatched junction bases: 8. Germline values: CDR1 MNHNS, CDR2 SASEGT. The CDR3 is 15 residues long. The CDR3 DNA is TGTGCCACATTTAGCGGGGGGGCCAGCTACAATGAGCAGTTCTTC. It encodes CATFSGGASYNEQFF.

CDR3 in DNA: TGTGCCAGCAGTTACGGGACAGGGCTAGAGACCCAGTACTTC. It translates to CASSYGTGLETQYF. The chain is built from TRBV28 and TRBJ2-5; 9 nucleotides line up with TRBD1. The germline V gene has CDR1 MDHEN and CDR2 SYDVKM. The CDR3 covers 14 residues. V was clipped by 4 bases and J by 4 bases; unmatched bases: 4.

This clone was seen a single time. The CDR3 spells CASSPGNSNQPQHF. DNA of the CDR3: TGTGCCAGCAGCCCCGGGAATAGCAATCAGCCCCAGCATTTT. The gene calls are TRBV6-6 and TRBJ1-5; D gene ambiguous. Between the trimmed V and J ends, which lost 6 bases and 0 bases, there was a span of 9 bases. Germline CDR1 reads MNHNY; CDR2 reads SVGAGI (reference sequence). This CDR3 has 14 amino acids.

V gene TRBV5-1 combines with J gene TRBJ1-2; 10 bases line up with TRBD1. Germline V gives CDR1 SGHRS, CDR2 YFSETQ. CDR3 length: 15 amino acids. J gave up 4 bases and V 2 bases, and 5 bases lay outside the gene matches. CDR3 nucleotides: TGCGCCAGCAGCTTTCCGGGACAGGGGATCTATGGCTACACCTTC. It yields the protein CASSFPGQGIYGYTF.

The chain couples TRBV10-3 to TRBJ2-2; a possible D gene is TRBD1 (6 bases). CDR3 length: 14 amino acids. V gave up 7 bases and J gave up 3 bases, with 12 bases separating them. CDR1 is ENHRY and CDR2 is SYGVKD in the germline V gene. The CDR3 DNA follows: TGTGCCATCACTGGGGGCGCGGACACCGGGGAGCTGTTTTTT. Translating it yields CAITGGADTGELFF.

The chain couples TRBV27 to TRBJ2-2, with TRBD1 matching over 7 bases. V shed 5 bases, J shed 4 bases, and the junction held 10 bases outside the gene matches. This CDR3 has 16 amino acids. From germline, CDR1 is MNHEY and CDR2 SMNVEV (reference sequence). As DNA, the CDR3 is TGTGCCAGCAGTCTTCCCGGGACAGACTTCACCGGGGAGCTGTTTTTT. Translated, it gives CASSLPGTDFTGELFF.

This clone was picked up a small number of times. The gene calls are TRBV6-1 and TRBJ2-5; D is unclear. The V end was cut by 8 bases, the J end by 1 base, with 8 bases between. CDR3 length: 12 residues. In germline, CDR1 is MNHNS, CDR2 SASEGT. The chain's CDR3 is CASADIQETQYF. The CDR3 DNA is TGTGCCAGCGCAGACATCCAAGAGACCCAGTACTTC.

The chain uses TRBV5-5 and TRBJ1-4, with 10 nucleotides matching TRBD1. CDR3 length equals 15 residues. Trimming at V came to 0 bases and at J to 8 bases, leaving 4 bases not matched to a gene. Germline CDR1 SGHKS, CDR2 YYEKEE (reference sequence). The CDR3 region has the DNA TGTGCCAGCAGCTTGGGGACAGGGGGTCGGGAAAAACTGTTTTTT. Translation gives CASSLGTGGREKLFF.

The rearrangement links TRBV4-3 to TRBJ2-1; TRBD2 matches 11 bases. This CDR3 has 14 residues. The germline V gene has CDR1 LGHNA and CDR2 YSLEER. The V segment lost 0 bases and the J segment 9 bases; nucleotides outside the gene matches: 1. The chain's CDR3 is CASSQELAGAEQFF. Written as DNA, the CDR3 is TGCGCCAGCAGCCAAGAACTAGCGGGAGCTGAGCAGTTCTTC.

The chain employs TRBV18 and TRBJ1-3, with TRBD1 matching over 9 bases. V shed 3 bases and J 10 bases; nucleotides not matched to a gene: 16. CDR1 and CDR2 from the germline V gene are KGHSH and LQKENI. There are 17 residues in the CDR3. CDR3 sequence (DNA): TGTGCCAGCTCACCCTCAGGCCCGGGACAGGGATCAAGGACCATATATTTT. It translates to CASSPSGPGQGSRTIYF.

The chain employs TRBV5-5 and TRBJ2-6; the D is unclear. The germline V gene has CDR1 SGHKS and CDR2 YYEKEE (reference sequence). Trimming stripped 1 base from V and 1 base from J, with 12 bases between. This CDR3 region has 17 residues. The CDR3 protein is CASSLLSFQSGANVLTF. CDR3 nucleotides: TGTGCCAGCAGCTTGCTATCGTTCCAGTCTGGGGCCAACGTCCTGACTTTC.

The rearrangement joins TRBV14 to TRBJ2-7; 7 bases line up with TRBD1. The CDR3 runs to 13 residues. V was clipped by 5 bases and J by 5 bases; unmatched bases: 6. Germline V gives CDR1 SGHDN, CDR2 FVKESK. CDR3 in DNA: TGTGCCAGCAGCGGTCGACAGGGTGACGAGCAGTACTTC. Amino acid sequence: CASSGRQGDEQYF.

To note about this clone: The junction departs from germline at one end; a sequencing error may be responsible. Other DNA sequences in the same sample also yield this CDR3. The J gene is TRBJ2-1, the V gene TRBV9; D possibly corresponds to TRBD1 (5 bases). This CDR3 spans 15 amino acids. Germline assignment: CDR1 SGDLS and CDR2 YYNGEE. The CDR3 bases are TGTGCCAGCAGTGTAGTATCAGGGTTCTGGGATGAGCAGTTCTTC. Amino acids: CASSVVSGFWDEQFF.

In this sample, this clone turned up once. Its ends do not fully match the called genes, so a read error is possible. CDR3 nucleotides: TGCGCCAGCAGCCAAGAAGAGGTGCTGGATCTGCACACTGGAGCTTTCTTT. Translation: CASSQEEVLDLHTGAFF. This rearrangement joins TRBV4-1 to TRBJ1-1; D gene uncertain. There are 17 residues in the CDR3. Germline-derived CDR1 and CDR2 are MGHRA and YSYEKL.

A few counts support this clone. This rearrangement joins TRBV9 to TRBJ1-1; D gene unclear. Germline loops: CDR1 SGDLS, CDR2 YYNGEE. CDR3 size: 14 residues. The V gene lost 4 bases and the J gene lost 1 base, with 11 bases spanning the gap. In DNA, the CDR3 is TGTGCCAGCAGCCCATATAGGGAGAACACTGAAGCTTTCTTT. As protein: CASSPYRENTEAFF.

This rearrangement joins TRBV14 to TRBJ1-3, with D uncertain. V was shortened by 0 bases and J by 0 bases, with 15 bases between the two germline ends. There are 18 residues in the CDR3. CDR1 is SGHDN, CDR2 FVKESK, per germline. Here the CDR3 DNA reads TGTGCCAGCAGCCAAGAGGATTCTCGATCCGTCTCTGGAAACACCATATATTTT. As protein: CASSQEDSRSVSGNTIYF.

This clone was detected only a few times. The J gene is TRBJ2-2, the V gene TRBV28; 8 positions match TRBD1. Germline CDR1 is MDHEN and CDR2 is SYDVKM. After removal of 5 bases from V and 6 bases from J, the junction contained 8 bases not matched to a gene. This CDR3 contains 15 residues. This CDR3 reads CASSTLTGAPGELFF. CDR3 DNA: TGTGCCAGCAGTACCCTGACAGGGGCGCCCGGGGAGCTGTTTTTT.

The chain carries TRBV7-2 and TRBJ1-1; tentatively, D is TRBD1 (5 bases). The CDR3 extends over 13 amino acids. Trimming left V 6 bases short and J 1 base short, with 9 bases between. Germline lookup yields CDR1 SGHTA and CDR2 FQGNSA. CDR3 sequence (DNA): TGTGCCAGCAGGAAACAGGAGAACACTGAAGCTTTCTTT. Translating gives CASRKQENTEAFF.

Only one count was recorded for this clone. CDR3 loop: CASTGASAHNEQFF. The DNA for the CDR3 is TGTGCCAGCACCGGGGCTAGCGCGCACAATGAGCAGTTCTTC. The V and J genes are TRBV28 and TRBJ2-1, with D perhaps matching TRBD2 (6 bases). Trimming took 7 bases from V and 5 from J, leaving 15 bases between them. CDR1 and CDR2 from the germline V gene are MDHEN and SYDVKM. CDR3 length: 14 amino acids.